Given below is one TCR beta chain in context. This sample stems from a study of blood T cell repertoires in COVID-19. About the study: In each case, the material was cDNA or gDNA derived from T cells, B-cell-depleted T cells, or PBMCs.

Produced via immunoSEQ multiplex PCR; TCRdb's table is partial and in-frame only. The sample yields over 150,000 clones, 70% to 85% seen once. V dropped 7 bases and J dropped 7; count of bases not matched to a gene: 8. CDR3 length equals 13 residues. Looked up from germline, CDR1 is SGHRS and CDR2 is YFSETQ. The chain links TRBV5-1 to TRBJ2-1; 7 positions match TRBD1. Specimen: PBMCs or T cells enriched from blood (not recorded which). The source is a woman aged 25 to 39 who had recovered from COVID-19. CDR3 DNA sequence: TGCGCCAGCGCTCCCCAGGGGGTTAATGAGCAGTTCTTC. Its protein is CASAPQGVNEQFF.